The TCR beta chain described here comes from a study of blood T cell repertoires in COVID-19. Study overall: Italy, Spain and the United States were the sources of the convalescent and acute COVID-19 samples. The analysed material was cDNA or gDNA that came from T cells, B-cell-depleted T cells, or PBMCs.

This clone turned up a few times. In the original workflow: Amplification of reference gene primers was used by the study to estimate nucleated cell counts. Using immunoSEQ multiplex PCR, the repertoire was profiled, and TCRdb retains in-frame clones only, with some absent. The D gene and trimming were derived from the DNA, and the V and J assignments and clone size from that table. The sample includes more than 95,000 clones, over 70% of them seen just once. With 3 bases removed from V and 5 bases from J, the gap between germline ends came to 11 bases. The CDR3 runs 13 residues. Looked up from germline, CDR1 is LNHDA and CDR2 is SQIVND (reference sequence).

The TCR was taken from a man in his fifties or sixties with acute or convalescent COVID-19. The sequencing sample was made of peripheral blood. The chain carries TRBV19 and TRBJ2-7, with no clear D. CDR3 in amino acids: CASSILRFHEQYF. The CDR3 region has the DNA TGTGCCAGTAGTATCCTCAGGTTCCACGAGCAGTACTTC. The whole variable domain, remainder taken from reference TRBV19 and TRBJ2-7, is DGGITQSPKYLFRKEGQNVTLSCEQNLNHDAMYWYRQDPGQGLRLIYYSQIVNDFQKGDIAEGYSVSREKKESFPLTVTSAQKNPTAFYLCASSILRFHEQYFGPGTRLTVT.